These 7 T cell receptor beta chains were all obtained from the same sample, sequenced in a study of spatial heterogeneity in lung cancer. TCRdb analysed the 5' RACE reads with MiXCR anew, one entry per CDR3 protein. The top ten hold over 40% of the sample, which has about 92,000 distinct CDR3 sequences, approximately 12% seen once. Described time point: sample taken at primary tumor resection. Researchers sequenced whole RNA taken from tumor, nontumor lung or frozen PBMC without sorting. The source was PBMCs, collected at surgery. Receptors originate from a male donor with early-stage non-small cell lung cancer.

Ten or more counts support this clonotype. The CDR3 sequence: CASSRQQGIGPQHF. DNA of the CDR3: TGTGCCAGCAGCCGGCAACAGGGGATTGGGCCCCAGCATTTT. The genes are TRBV3-1 and TRBJ1-5; TRBD1 aligns across 7 bases. The junction had 9 bases not matched to a gene; V was cut back by 4 bases and J by 9 bases. This CDR3 is built from 14 residues. The germline gives CDR1 LGHDT, CDR2 YNNKEL (reference sequence).

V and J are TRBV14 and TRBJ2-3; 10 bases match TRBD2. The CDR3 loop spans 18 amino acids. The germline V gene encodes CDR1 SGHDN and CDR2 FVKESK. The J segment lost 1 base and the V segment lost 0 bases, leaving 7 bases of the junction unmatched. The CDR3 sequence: CASSQEVNGTSGTDTQYF. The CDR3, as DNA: TGTGCCAGCAGCCAAGAGGTGAACGGGACTAGCGGCACAGATACGCAGTATTTT. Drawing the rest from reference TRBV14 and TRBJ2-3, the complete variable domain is EAGVTQFPSHSVIEKGQTVTLRCDPISGHDNLYWYRRVMGKEIKFLLHFVKESKQDESGMPNNRFLAERTGGTYSTLKVQPAELEDSGVYFCASSQEVNGTSGTDTQYFGPGTRLTVL.

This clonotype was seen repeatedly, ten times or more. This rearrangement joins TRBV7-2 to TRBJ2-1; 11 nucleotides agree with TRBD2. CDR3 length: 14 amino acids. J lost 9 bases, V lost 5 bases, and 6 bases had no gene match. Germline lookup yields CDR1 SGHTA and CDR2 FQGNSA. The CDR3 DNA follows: TGTGCCAGCAGCAAACTAGCGGGAGAGAGTGAGCAGTTCTTC. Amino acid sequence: CASSKLAGESEQFF.

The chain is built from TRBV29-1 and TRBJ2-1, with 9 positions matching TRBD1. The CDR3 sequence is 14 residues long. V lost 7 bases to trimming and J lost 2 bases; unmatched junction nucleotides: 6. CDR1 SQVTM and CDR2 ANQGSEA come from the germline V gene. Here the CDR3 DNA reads TGCAGCGCCAGGGGGACAGGGCCCTACAATGAGCAGTTCTTC. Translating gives CSARGTGPYNEQFF.

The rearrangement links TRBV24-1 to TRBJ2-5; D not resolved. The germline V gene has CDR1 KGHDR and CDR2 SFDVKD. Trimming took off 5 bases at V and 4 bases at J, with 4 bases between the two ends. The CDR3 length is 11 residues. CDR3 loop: CATSAGETQYF. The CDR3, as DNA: TGTGCCACCAGTGCCGGAGAGACCCAGTACTTC.

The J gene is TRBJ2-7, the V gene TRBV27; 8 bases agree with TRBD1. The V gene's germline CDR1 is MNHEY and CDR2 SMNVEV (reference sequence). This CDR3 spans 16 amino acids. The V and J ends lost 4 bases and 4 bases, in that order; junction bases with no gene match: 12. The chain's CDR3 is CASSSDFGQGRYEQYF. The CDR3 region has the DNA TGTGCCAGCAGTTCTGATTTCGGACAGGGTCGGTACGAGCAGTACTTC.

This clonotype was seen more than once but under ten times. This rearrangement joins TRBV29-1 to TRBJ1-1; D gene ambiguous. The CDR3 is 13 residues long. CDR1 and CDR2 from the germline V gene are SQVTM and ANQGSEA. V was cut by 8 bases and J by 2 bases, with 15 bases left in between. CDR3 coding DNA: TGCAGCACCCCGGGAGTTGGAAACACTGAAGCTTTCTTT. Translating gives CSTPGVGNTEAFF.